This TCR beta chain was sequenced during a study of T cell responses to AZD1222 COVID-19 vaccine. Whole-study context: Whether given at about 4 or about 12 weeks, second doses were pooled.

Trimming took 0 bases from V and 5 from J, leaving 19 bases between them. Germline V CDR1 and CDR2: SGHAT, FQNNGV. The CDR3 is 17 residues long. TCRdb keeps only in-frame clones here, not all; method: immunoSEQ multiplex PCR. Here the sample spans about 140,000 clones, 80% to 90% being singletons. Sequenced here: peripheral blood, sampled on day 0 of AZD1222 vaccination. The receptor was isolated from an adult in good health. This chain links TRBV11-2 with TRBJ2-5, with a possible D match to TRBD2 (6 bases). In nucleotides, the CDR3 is TGTGCCAGCAGCTTAGAGGTTTTTGAGGGAGGAGGGGAGACCCAGTACTTC. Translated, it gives CASSLEVFEGGGETQYF.